The 26 T cell receptor beta chains in this list originate from one sample, sequenced in a study of cytomegalovirus exposure and HLA in healthy donors. The PCR employed 60 Vbeta primers together with 13 Jbeta primers. Sequencing used immunoSEQ multiplex PCR; TCRdb keeps in-frame clones, though not all of them. The sample shows 150,000 to 160,000 clones, over 60% of them seen only once. The material sequenced was PBMCs. These receptors came from a woman aged 40 to 50 in good health and CMV-seronegative.

The chain is built from TRBV15 and TRBJ1-2, with TRBD1 matching over 11 bases. This CDR3 comprises 18 residues. CDR1 and CDR2 (germline): LNHNV, YYDKDF (reference sequence). The V segment lost 0 bases and the J segment 5 bases; nucleotides outside the gene matches: 11. CDR3 region: CATSRERGQGDASYGYTF. The CDR3 DNA is TGTGCCACCAGCAGAGAAAGGGGACAGGGGGACGCGTCTTATGGCTACACCTTC.

The chain employs TRBV30 and TRBJ1-2; D may be TRBD1 (5 bases). Deletions cut 1 base from V and 1 base from J, with 7 bases between. This CDR3 is 13 amino acids long. The germline gives CDR1 GTSNPN, CDR2 SVGIG (reference sequence). The CDR3 bases are TGTGCCTGGAGTGGGGGCAGTAACTATGGCTACACCTTC. Translating gives CAWSGGSNYGYTF.

This clone is a singleton in its sample. A junction end diverges from the germline sequence, so it may reflect a read error. The chain recombines TRBV4-1 with TRBJ2-4; 9 positions match TRBD1. Germline CDR1 is MGHRA and CDR2 is YSYEKL. This CDR3 has 18 residues. CDR3 residues: CASSHHAGTGQGKNIQYF. The CDR3, as DNA: TGCGCTAGCAGCCATCACGCAGGGACAGGGCAGGGCAAAAACATTCAGTACTTC.

J is TRBJ1-5 and V is TRBV6-1; D is unresolved. The CDR3 has 14 residues. The V and J ends lost 6 bases and 6 bases respectively, with 15 bases between them. Germline CDR1 reads MNHNS; CDR2 reads SASEGT. The CDR3 loop is CASREYPTGQPQHF. CDR3 nucleotide sequence: TGTGCCAGCAGGGAATATCCGACGGGTCAGCCCCAGCATTTT.

The chain joins TRBV7-8 to TRBJ2-3, with D possibly TRBD2 on 6 matching bases. From germline, CDR1 is SGHVS and CDR2 FQNEAQ. V lost 3 bases and J lost 7, with 14 bases in between. The CDR3 contains 14 residues. CDR3 loop: CASSFDRRGYTQYF. DNA of the CDR3: TGTGCCAGCAGCTTCGACCGGCGGGGATATACGCAGTATTTT.

This clone occurred a few times. The genes are TRBV5-1 and TRBJ2-7; 7 bases are a match to TRBD1. V shed 0 bases, J shed 2 bases, and the junction held 8 bases outside the gene matches. CDR3 length: 16 amino acids. CDR1 is SGHRS and CDR2 is YFSETQ in the germline V gene. CDR3 DNA sequence: TGCGCCAGCAGCTTGGGGACAGGAAACCCTACCTACGAGCAGTACTTC. Amino acids: CASSLGTGNPTYEQYF.

The J gene is TRBJ1-6, the V gene TRBV7-2; TRBD1 aligns across 12 bases. Germline values: CDR1 SGHTA, CDR2 FQGNSA. Losses at the gene ends were 3 bases for V and 6 bases for J; bases not matched to a gene: 0. The CDR3 has 15 amino acids. The CDR3 sequence is CASSLGQGANSPLHF. The DNA for the CDR3 is TGTGCCAGCAGCTTGGGACAGGGGGCTAATTCACCCCTCCACTTT.

The chain carries TRBV5-1 and TRBJ2-2, with a possible D match to TRBD1 (5 bases). CDR1 is SGHRS, CDR2 YFSETQ, per germline. Trimming shortened V by 0 bases and J by 7 bases, and 13 bases separated the two germline ends. The CDR3 loop spans 15 amino acids. CDR3 in amino acids: CASSLVAGSVGELFF. In DNA form, the CDR3 reads TGCGCCAGCAGCTTGGTTGCAGGGTCTGTCGGGGAGCTGTTTTTT.

This clone came up once. The sample holds other DNA sequences that translate to the same CDR3. The rearrangement uses TRBV18 and TRBJ1-2, with D possibly being TRBD1 (5 bases). Per the germline V gene, CDR1 is KGHSH and CDR2 is LQKENI. V gave up 3 bases and J gave up 5 bases, with 10 bases separating them. This CDR3 contains 13 residues. CDR3 sequence reads: CASSPRDSYGYTF. The CDR3 DNA reads TGTGCCAGCTCACCGAGAGACAGTTATGGCTACACCTTC.

J is TRBJ1-3 and V is TRBV10-3; 8 bases align to TRBD1. This CDR3 is 14 amino acids long. CDR1 and CDR2 (germline): ENHRY, SYGVKD. V lost 4 bases and J lost 4; bases outside the gene matches: 3. The CDR3 DNA is TGTGCCATCAGTGTTCAGGGGGCCGGAAACACCATATATTTT. It codes for CAISVQGAGNTIYF.

V is TRBV28 and J is TRBJ2-7; D possibly corresponds to TRBD2 (7 bases). CDR1 is MDHEN and CDR2 is SYDVKM in the germline V gene. Deletions cut 7 bases from V and 2 bases from J, with 21 bases between. The CDR3 covers 16 residues. The CDR3 reads CASTLGGSGTPYEQYF. As DNA, the CDR3 is TGTGCCAGCACCCTAGGGGGGAGCGGGACACCCTACGAGCAGTACTTC.

J is TRBJ2-1 and V is TRBV7-8, with D hard to call. V gave up 3 bases and J gave up 4 bases, with 4 bases separating them. Germline V gives CDR1 SGHVS, CDR2 FQNEAQ. CDR3 length: 12 amino acids. This chain's CDR3 is CASSLSYNEQFF. The CDR3 region has the DNA TGTGCCAGCAGCTTGTCTTACAATGAGCAGTTCTTC.

V and J are TRBV4-2 and TRBJ2-3; 8 nucleotides agree with TRBD1. The CDR3 runs to 16 residues. In germline, CDR1 is LGHNA, CDR2 YNFKEQ. V trimming: 3 bases; J trimming: 5 bases; junction bases outside the gene matches: 10. The CDR3 DNA is TGTGCCAGCAGCCATGTACCGGGACAGGTGAGAGATACGCAGTATTTT. It codes for CASSHVPGQVRDTQYF.

The CDR3, as DNA: TGCGCCAGCAGCTCCCCCCAGGGCACAGATACGCAGTATTTT. Translated: CASSSPQGTDTQYF. J is TRBJ2-3 and V is TRBV5-1; D gene uncertain. The CDR3 is 14 amino acids. CDR1 and CDR2 from the germline V gene are SGHRS and YFSETQ. V lost 3 bases and J lost 1, with 9 bases in between.

This sequence joins TRBV7-9 and TRBJ1-6, with TRBD1 matching over 7 bases. Germline loops: CDR1 SEHNR, CDR2 FQNEAQ (reference sequence). V lost 6 bases to trimming and J lost 6 bases; unmatched junction nucleotides: 14. CDR3 size: 17 residues. CDR3 sequence (DNA): TGTGCCAGCAGGGGTATCATTCAGGGGACAGTTAATTCACCCCTCCACTTT. It translates to CASRGIIQGTVNSPLHF.

In this sample, this clone turned up a few times. The J gene is TRBJ2-7, the V gene TRBV27, with 7 bases lining up with TRBD2. This CDR3 contains 13 residues. Germline CDR1 and CDR2: MNHEY and SMNVEV (reference sequence). The V segment lost 6 bases and the J segment 1 base; nucleotides outside the gene matches: 3. CDR3 sequence: CASRISGSYEQYF. DNA of the CDR3: TGTGCCAGCAGGATTAGCGGGTCCTACGAGCAGTACTTC.

V is TRBV29-1 and J is TRBJ1-1; 7 nucleotides agree with TRBD1. Germline loops: CDR1 SQVTM, CDR2 ANQGSEA. V gave up 6 bases and J gave up 3 bases; unmatched junction bases: 10. CDR3 length equals 14 residues. The CDR3 DNA reads TGCAGCGTCATAACAGGGGTAAAGTACACTGAAGCTTTCTTT. Protein product: CSVITGVKYTEAFF.

This chain links TRBV28 with TRBJ2-3; 10 nucleotides line up with TRBD1. The CDR3 length is 17 residues. Germline trimming cut 7 bases from V and 2 bases from J; bases unmatched to any gene: 12. The germline V gene has CDR1 MDHEN and CDR2 SYDVKM. CDR3 DNA sequence: TGTGCCAGCAACCCCGCGCGGGACAGGGGCCCCACAGATACGCAGTATTTT. Protein sequence: CASNPARDRGPTDTQYF.

The chain links TRBV6-1 to TRBJ2-5, with 10 bases matching TRBD2. The CDR3 has 16 residues. Germline lookup yields CDR1 MNHNS and CDR2 SASEGT. J lost 5 bases, V lost 4 bases, and 10 bases had no gene match. The CDR3 region is CASSGLAGAEQETQYF. The CDR3 nucleotides are TGTGCCAGCAGTGGTCTAGCGGGGGCCGAGCAGGAGACCCAGTACTTC.

The V gene is TRBV27, the J gene TRBJ2-2; D ambiguous. CDR3 size: 14 residues. Trimming removed 5 bases at V and 1 base at J, with 8 bases between. Looked up from germline, CDR1 is MNHEY and CDR2 is SMNVEV (reference sequence). The CDR3 sequence: CASSPQWNTGELFF. The DNA for the CDR3 is TGTGCCAGCAGTCCCCAATGGAACACCGGGGAGCTGTTTTTT.

The chain has TRBV4-1 and TRBJ1-1; D call uncertain. Trimming cost V 0 bases and J 8 bases, with 10 bases left between them. Germline CDR1 is MGHRA and CDR2 is YSYEKL. The CDR3 totals 13 residues. In DNA, the CDR3 is TGCGCCAGCAGCCAAGATGCGAATCGGGAAGCTTTCTTT. Protein product: CASSQDANREAFF.

The chain couples TRBV6-4 to TRBJ1-2; no clear D. Germline CDR1 and CDR2: MRHNA and SNTAGT. This CDR3 spans 11 amino acids. CDR3 loop: CATRQAYGYTF. The CDR3 bases are TGTGCGACAAGGCAGGCCTATGGCTACACCTTC.

The CDR3 loop is CASSLRIRGSPLHF. The CDR3 DNA sequence: TGTGCCAGCAGCTTACGAATTCGGGGTTCACCCCTCCACTTT. The chain employs TRBV13 and TRBJ1-6; unclear D gene. CDR1 and CDR2 from the germline V gene are PRHDT and FYEKMQ (reference sequence). Trimming cost V 2 bases and J 9 bases, with 11 bases left between them. There are 14 residues in the CDR3.

The chain combines TRBV6-5 with TRBJ1-1; 9 nucleotides align to TRBD1. Germline values: CDR1 MNHEY, CDR2 SVGAGI. Trimming at V came to 4 bases and at J to 4 bases, leaving 4 bases not matched to a gene. This CDR3 has 14 amino acids. CDR3 sequence (DNA): TGTGCCAGCAGTTCGGGACAGGGCGGCACTGAAGCTTTCTTT. It translates to CASSSGQGGTEAFF.

The chain combines TRBV25-1 with TRBJ1-1; D is possibly TRBD1 (5 bases). This CDR3 has 15 amino acids. Germline lookup yields CDR1 MGHDK and CDR2 SYGVNS. Trimming removed 2 bases from V and 1 base from J, with 11 bases in between. CDR3 sequence: CASSEAWGGNTEAFF. DNA for the CDR3: TGTGCCAGCAGTGAAGCGTGGGGGGGGAACACTGAAGCTTTCTTT.

This rearrangement joins TRBV6-1 to TRBJ1-5; perhaps TRBD1 as D (5 bases). Between the trimmed V and J ends, which lost 2 bases and 6 bases, there was a span of 11 bases. CDR1 MNHNS and CDR2 SASEGT come from the germline V gene. The CDR3 is 14 residues long. CDR3 sequence reads: CASSERGEGQPQHF. The CDR3 region has the DNA TGTGCCAGCAGTGAAAGAGGGGAGGGTCAGCCCCAGCATTTT.